This T cell receptor beta chain was recorded in a study of T-cell memory formation after mild COVID-19. About the study: TCR clusters mostly belonged to single donors.

Comment on this clonotype: A much larger clone is a single base away; this may be a read error.

V shed 2 bases and J shed 6 bases, with 5 bases lying between them. The V gene's germline CDR1 is MDHEN and CDR2 SYDVKM. CDR3 length: 11 amino acids. After 5'RACE with constant-segment primers, TCR alpha and TCR beta cDNA libraries carrying sample barcodes and UMIs were obtained. Via MiXCR, TCRdb re-called the 5' RACE reads, giving one row per CDR3 protein. The table has around 500,000 distinct CDR3 sequences, around a sixth seen once. The chain has TRBV28 and TRBJ2-7; D remains ambiguous. The specimen was PBMCs or a T cell subset sorted from them (not recorded which). The TCR sequence derives from an adult woman who had mild COVID-19 (a few samples of this study predate the infection). Cell type and time point are not known. CDR3 DNA: TGTGCCAGCAGTTTAAAGGCCGAGCAGTACTTC. It specifies CASSLKAEQYF.